Following are 30 T cell receptor beta chains from one sample sequenced in a study of CD8 T cells in Susac syndrome. After extraction with the RNeasy kit, about 0.45 to 1 ug of the RNA was reverse transcribed using random hexamers. One entry per CDR3 protein results from TCRdb running MiXCR on the immunoSEQ multiplex PCR reads. The sample contains 300,000 or so distinct CDR3 sequences, 90% to 95% of which appear only once. The specimen sequenced was CD4+ T cells from PBMCs. Receptors originate from a human donor with multiple sclerosis.

This rearrangement joins TRBV4-3 to TRBJ2-6; no clear D gene. The CDR3 length is 16 residues. Deletions cut 1 base from V and 0 bases from J, with 7 bases between. The germline CDR1 and CDR2 sequences are LGHNA and YSLEER. The CDR3: CASSQGQISGANVLTF. Here the CDR3 DNA reads TGCGCCAGCAGCCAAGGGCAGATCTCTGGGGCCAACGTCCTGACTTTC.

The chain is built from TRBV7-2 and TRBJ2-7; D uncertain. In germline, CDR1 is SGHTA, CDR2 FQGNSA. This CDR3 has 11 residues. Between the trimmed V and J ends, which lost 1 base and 6 bases, there was a span of 4 bases. CDR3 sequence reads: CASSLGLEQYF. DNA for the CDR3: TGTGCCAGCAGCTTAGGGCTCGAGCAGTACTTC.

The chain recombines TRBV2 with TRBJ2-7; the match to TRBD2 covers 11 bases. J gave up 13 bases and V 2 bases, and 10 bases lay outside the gene matches. This CDR3 comprises 14 residues. Germline V gives CDR1 SNHLY, CDR2 FYNNEI. The CDR3 is CASSEWGLAGGFYF. CDR3 DNA: TGTGCCAGCAGTGAATGGGGCCTAGCGGGAGGCTTCTACTTC.

The J gene is TRBJ1-2, the V gene TRBV6-6, with D possibly matching TRBD1 (5 bases). V was shortened by 7 bases and J by 6 bases, with 15 bases between the two germline ends. The CDR3 sequence is 13 residues long. Germline-derived CDR1 and CDR2 are MNHNY and SVGAGI (reference sequence). The CDR3 nucleotides are TGTGCCAGCACCTACTCTTCAGGGAATGGCTACACCTTC. It yields the protein CASTYSSGNGYTF.

The rearrangement links TRBV5-1 to TRBJ2-3; possibly TRBD2 for D (6 bases). Germline V gene lookup returns CDR1 SGHRS and CDR2 YFSETQ. The CDR3 length is 14 residues. Trimming stripped 4 bases from V and 5 bases from J, with 14 bases between. The CDR3 DNA reads as TGCGCCAGCAGCACGGGAGTAAGTGTAGATACGCAGTATTTT. It is translated as CASSTGVSVDTQYF.

V gene TRBV9 combines with J gene TRBJ1-5, with TRBD1 as a possible D gene (5 bases). The CDR3 consists of 19 residues. V lost 2 bases to trimming and J lost 0 bases, with 21 bases between them. CDR1 and CDR2 (germline): SGDLS, YYNGEE. This CDR3 is CASSVPPVRAPYSNQPQHF. The CDR3 coding sequence is TGTGCCAGCAGCGTCCCCCCCGTCAGGGCCCCATATAGCAATCAGCCCCAGCATTTT. Together with reference TRBV9 and TRBJ1-5, the CDR3 gives the full variable domain: DSGVTQTPKHLITATGQRVTLRCSPRSGDLSVYWYQQSLDQGLQFLIQYYNGEERAKGNILERFSAQQFPDLHSELNLSSLELGDSALYFCASSVPPVRAPYSNQPQHFGDGTRLSIL.

The V gene is TRBV7-9, the J gene TRBJ1-1; maybe TRBD1 (6 bases). Germline-derived CDR1 and CDR2 are SEHNR and FQNEAQ (reference sequence). The CDR3 extends over 15 amino acids. V dropped 2 bases and J dropped 3 bases, with 13 bases sitting between them. CDR3 DNA: TGTGCCAGCAGCTTACAAAACAGGGCTGACACTGAAGCTTTCTTT. Its protein product is CASSLQNRADTEAFF. The full variable domain, rest sourced from reference TRBV7-9 and TRBJ1-1, is DTGVSQNPRHKITKRGQNVTFRCDPISEHNRLYWYRQTLGQGPEFLTYFQNEAQLEKSRLLSDRFSAERPKGSFSTLEIQRTEQGDSAMYLCASSLQNRADTEAFFGQGTRLTVV.

The chain has TRBV19 and TRBJ1-5, with unresolved D. Germline CDR1 reads LNHDA; CDR2 reads SQIVND (reference sequence). Deletions cut 3 bases from V and 4 bases from J, with 7 bases between. This CDR3 spans 13 amino acids. The chain's CDR3 is CASSMGRNQPQHF. The CDR3 DNA follows: TGTGCCAGTAGTATGGGCAGAAATCAGCCCCAGCATTTT.

The chain carries TRBV20-1 and TRBJ2-1; possible D gene TRBD2, 5 bases. V lost 3 bases, J lost 9 bases, and 6 bases lay in between. The CDR3 is 10 amino acids. Germline V gives CDR1 DFQATT, CDR2 SNEGSKA (reference sequence). The DNA of the CDR3 is TGCAGTGCTAGGCGGGTTGAGCAGTTCTTC. Its protein product is CSARRVEQFF.

V is TRBV12-3 or TRBV12-4 and J is TRBJ1-3; unclear D gene. This CDR3 is built from 12 residues. The V gene lost 3 bases and the J gene lost 7 bases, with 7 bases spanning the gap. CDR3 DNA sequence: TGTGCCAGCAGTTTTCCCGCTAACACCATATATTTT. Residues: CASSFPANTIYF.

V is TRBV7-2 and J is TRBJ2-3; perhaps TRBD1 as D (6 bases). The CDR3 spans 15 residues. CDR1 is SGHTA, CDR2 FQGNSA, per germline. V lost 5 bases, J lost 0 bases, and 12 bases lay in between. The CDR3 sequence: CASSRGQPSTDTQYF. Here the CDR3 DNA reads TGTGCCAGCAGCCGCGGACAGCCTAGCACAGATACGCAGTATTTT.

The chain is built from TRBV4-2 and TRBJ1-2; 8 bases agree with TRBD1. The germline CDR1 and CDR2 sequences are LGHNA and YNFKEQ. V dropped 6 bases and J dropped 1; count of bases not matched to a gene: 4. The CDR3 has 14 amino acids. CDR3 sequence (DNA): TGTGCCAGCAGTTTCGACAGGGGTAACTATGGCTACACCTTC. Protein product: CASSFDRGNYGYTF.

The chain combines TRBV12-3 or TRBV12-4 with TRBJ1-1; D gene unclear. The CDR3 length is 12 residues. The V end was cut by 1 base, the J end by 8 bases, with 8 bases between. The CDR3 loop reads CASSLGIVEAFF. The CDR3 DNA sequence: TGTGCCAGCAGTTTAGGCATCGTCGAAGCTTTCTTT.

V and J are TRBV3-1 and TRBJ2-1; 11 nucleotides match TRBD2. CDR3 length: 19 residues. V shed 0 bases and J 0 bases; nucleotides not matched to a gene: 7. The germline CDR1 and CDR2 sequences are LGHDT and YNNKEL (reference sequence). CDR3 coding DNA: TGTGCCAGCAGCCAAGATCGGGGACTAGCGGCCAGCTCCTACAATGAGCAGTTCTTC. It translates to CASSQDRGLAASSYNEQFF.

The CDR3 sequence: CASARGGVREQYF. In DNA form, the CDR3 reads TGTGCCAGCGCGCGCGGCGGGGTTCGCGAGCAGTACTTC. The rearrangement links TRBV28 to TRBJ2-7, with D tentatively TRBD2 (6 bases). The germline V gene encodes CDR1 MDHEN and CDR2 SYDVKM. With 8 bases removed from V and 6 bases from J, the gap between germline ends came to 17 bases. CDR3 size: 13 residues.

The V gene is TRBV30, the J gene TRBJ2-3; TRBD2 is a possible D gene (5 bases). Germline-derived CDR1 and CDR2 are GTSNPN and SVGIG (reference sequence). This CDR3 has 17 residues. Trimming pared 5 bases from V and 4 bases from J, leaving 25 bases between. CDR3 region: CAWHPIQARGPSDTQYF. The CDR3 DNA reads as TGTGCCTGGCACCCTATTCAGGCTCGCGGGCCCTCAGATACGCAGTATTTT.

The gene calls are TRBV12-3 or TRBV12-4 and TRBJ2-3, with 7 bases aligning to TRBD1. The J segment lost 0 bases and the V segment lost 3 bases, leaving 3 bases of the junction unmatched. This CDR3 spans 15 amino acids. The CDR3 sequence: CASSFDRASTDTQYF. The CDR3, as DNA: TGTGCCAGCAGTTTTGACAGGGCTAGCACAGATACGCAGTATTTT.

This chain uses TRBV11-1 with TRBJ2-7; 9 bases match TRBD1. The CDR3 is 18 residues long. CDR1 SGHAT and CDR2 FQDESV come from the germline V gene (reference sequence). V lost 3 bases, J lost 5 bases, and 17 bases stayed unmatched. The chain's CDR3 is CASSLDEAGTGWMDEQYF. In DNA form, the CDR3 reads TGTGCCAGCAGCTTGGACGAAGCCGGGACAGGGTGGATGGACGAGCAGTACTTC.

This clonotype was observed a handful of times. The chain uses TRBV11-2 and TRBJ1-2, with a weak D call TRBD1 (5 bases). CDR3 length equals 15 residues. Trimming took off 5 bases at V and 4 bases at J, with 17 bases between the two ends. CDR1 SGHAT and CDR2 FQNNGV come from the germline V gene. The CDR3 sequence is CASSPHPDGTYGYTF. In DNA, the CDR3 is TGTGCCAGCAGCCCCCACCCGGACGGGACCTATGGCTACACCTTC.

The chain combines TRBV20-1 with TRBJ1-3, with D unclear. V was trimmed by 6 bases and J by 4 bases, leaving 10 bases between them. The CDR3 is made up of 12 amino acids. Germline V gene lookup returns CDR1 DFQATT and CDR2 SNEGSKA (reference sequence). CDR3 in DNA: TGCAGTGCGGGCAGGAGCGGAAACACCATATATTTT. Encoded protein: CSAGRSGNTIYF.

This chain connects TRBV2 to TRBJ2-3; possibly TRBD2 for D (6 bases). The germline V gene has CDR1 SNHLY and CDR2 FYNNEI. V dropped 7 bases and J dropped 5 bases, with 10 bases sitting between them. The CDR3 has 12 residues. CDR3 bases: TGTGCCAGCATTCAAGCGGGAGATACGCAGTATTTT. Residues: CASIQAGDTQYF.

Remarks on this clonotype: Germline and junction disagree at one end, which may indicate a read error. The rearrangement links TRBV7-7 to TRBJ2-1; 15 nucleotides match TRBD2. CDR1 and CDR2 from the germline V gene are SSHAT and FNYEAQ (reference sequence). The length of the CDR3 is 18 residues. CDR3 in amino acids: CASSSGTSGGNSYNEQFF. DNA of the CDR3: TGTGCTAGCAGTTCCGGGACTAGCGGGGGGAACTCCTACAATGAGCAGTTCTTC. Looking up the rest from reference TRBV7-7 and TRBJ2-1 gives the full variable domain: GAGVSQSPRYKVTKRGQDVTLRCDPISSHATLYWYQQALGQGPEFLTYFNYEAQPDKSGLPSDRFSAERPEGSISTLTIQRTEQRDSAMYRCASSSGTSGGNSYNEQFFGPGTRLTVL.

This chain uses TRBV29-1 with TRBJ2-7, with D hard to call. There are 11 residues in the CDR3. The germline gives CDR1 SQVTM, CDR2 ANQGSEA. Trimming took 7 bases from V and 2 from J, leaving 9 bases between them. CDR3: CSAKVTYEQYF. CDR3 DNA: TGCAGCGCCAAGGTCACCTACGAGCAGTACTTC.

The V gene is TRBV6-5, the J gene TRBJ2-7; D gene uncertain. Germline-derived CDR1 and CDR2 are MNHEY and SVGAGI. The V gene lost 8 bases and the J gene lost 6 bases, with 17 bases spanning the gap. CDR3 length: 13 amino acids. CDR3: CASGKPSTVEQYF. The DNA for the CDR3 is TGTGCCAGCGGAAAGCCTAGTACAGTCGAGCAGTACTTC.

The chain couples TRBV20-1 to TRBJ1-4; 10 bases agree with TRBD1. The CDR3 consists of 14 residues. In germline, CDR1 is DFQATT, CDR2 SNEGSKA (reference sequence). With 1 base clipped from V and 8 bases from J, the junction kept 4 bases outside the gene matches. The CDR3 loop is CSARAGQGREKLFF. CDR3 DNA: TGCAGTGCTAGAGCGGGACAGGGGCGGGAAAAACTGTTTTTT.

The chain uses TRBV4-1 and TRBJ1-1; tentative D call: TRBD1 (6 bases). This CDR3 has 17 amino acids. The V gene lost 6 bases and the J gene lost 3 bases, with 23 bases spanning the gap. Looked up from germline, CDR1 is MGHRA and CDR2 is YSYEKL. CDR3 nucleotides: TGCGCCAGCAGGTCTCTCAGGGGTCGAATGGGGGACACTGAAGCTTTCTTT. It translates to CASRSLRGRMGDTEAFF.

The gene calls are TRBV12-3 or TRBV12-4 and TRBJ1-2; D is unresolved. The ends were cut back, 2 bases at V and 12 bases at J, with 13 bases in the middle. CDR3 length: 12 residues. The CDR3 DNA is TGTGCCAGCAGTTTAACGGGTGACGTGAACACCTTC. It specifies CASSLTGDVNTF.

The chain combines TRBV5-1 with TRBJ2-1, with 9 bases matching TRBD2. V shed 3 bases, J shed 4 bases, and the junction held 11 bases outside the gene matches. The CDR3 has 17 amino acids. In germline, CDR1 is SGHRS, CDR2 YFSETQ. In DNA form, the CDR3 reads TGCGCCAGCAGCTGGGGGCTAGCGGGATTCGATTACAATGAGCAGTTCTTC. It specifies CASSWGLAGFDYNEQFF.

The chain joins TRBV7-6 to TRBJ2-2, with no clear D. Per germline, CDR1 SGHVS and CDR2 FNYEAQ. Trimming left V 3 bases short and J 9 bases short, with 11 bases between. The CDR3 extends over 13 amino acids. CDR3 bases: TGTGCCAGCAGCTTGCAGCGTAGGCGGGAGCTGTTTTTT. This codes for CASSLQRRRELFF.

The V gene is TRBV12-3 or TRBV12-4, the J gene TRBJ2-7, with TRBD2 as a possible D gene (7 bases). Trimming took 0 bases from V and 7 from J, leaving 16 bases between them. The CDR3 runs 15 residues. CDR3 in DNA: TGTGCCAGCAGTTTAGCGCTCGGGGGGCTGAGAGAGCAGTACTTC. It specifies CASSLALGGLREQYF.